This T cell receptor (beta chain) was obtained from a study of shared clonotypes between healthy human individuals. Study-wide points: Generally, estimated richness proved larger in naive subsets than it did in memory subsets. Naive CD4 clonotypes were shared across several donors at roughly 5%. Shared clonotypes across all four donors exceeded non-shared ones in generation probability.

Notes on this clone: Its antigen is not known.

The repertoire was sequenced with immunoSEQ multiplex PCR; TCRdb's copy has only in-frame clones and lacks some. The repertoire has around 980,000 clones, approximately 80% of them found once; the top ten carry 0.6% to 0.75%. Donors, without exception, were Caucasian adults residing in Nashville, Tennessee. This CDR3 is 15 amino acids long. V was cut by 1 base and J by 5 bases, with 12 bases left in between. In germline, CDR1 is SGHRS, CDR2 YFSETQ. The rearrangement joins TRBV5-1 to TRBJ2-2, with TRBD1 as a possible D gene (6 bases). The sequenced sample was memory CD4+ T cells from PBMCs. Regarding subset: CD45RA-negative fraction. This TCR was recovered from a man aged 18 to 30 in good health. Some clones in this sample may be carry-over from other donors' samples. The CDR3 DNA reads as TGCGCCAGCAGCTTGAAACAGGGCCCTACCGGGGAGCTGTTTTTT. It specifies CASSLKQGPTGELFF.